Following are 5 T cell receptor beta chains from one sample sequenced in a study of Graves' ophthalmopathy and Graves' hyperthyroidism. Using RNA transcripts, the TCR beta CDR3 regions were amplified. Investigators did first-round RT-PCR with HTBI primers, then second-round multiplex PCR. Each CDR3 protein is one row after TCRdb ran MiXCR on the multiplex PCR reads. Found here are roughly 1.1 million distinct CDR3 sequences, 36% of them singletons; the top ten hold around 10%. Sequences were obtained from peripheral blood or thyroid tissue (not recorded which). These receptors were obtained from an adult man with Graves' hyperthyroidism.

This clonotype was picked up a small number of times. The rearrangement links TRBV6-5 to TRBJ1-5; TRBD1 matches at 9 bases. The trim removed 5 bases at V and 5 bases at J, leaving 7 bases unmatched. The germline V gene has CDR1 MNHEY and CDR2 SVGAGI. The CDR3 is 15 amino acids. CDR3 DNA sequence: TGTGCCAGCAGTCCCTTTAACAGGGGGCATCAGCCCCAGCATTTT. This gives the protein CASSPFNRGHQPQHF.

Notes on this clonotype: This clone may be a read error of a much larger clone one base away. The chain employs TRBV5-1 and TRBJ1-5; maybe TRBD1 (5 bases). Germline V lookup: CDR1 SGHRS, CDR2 YFSETQ. The CDR3 spans 16 residues. The CDR3 is CAGSPGTEYSNQPQHF. CDR3 coding DNA: TGCGCCGGCAGCCCCGGGACGGAATATAGCAATCAGCCCCAGCATTTT.

About this clonotype: This CDR3 is missing its conserved last phenylalanine or tryptophan, likely due to a read error. This chain connects TRBV9 to TRBJ1-6; D is undetermined. Looked up from germline, CDR1 is SGDLS and CDR2 is YYNGEE. The V end was cut by 0 bases, the J end by 7 bases, with 2 bases between. The CDR3 loop spans 12 amino acids. The CDR3 nucleotides read TGTGCCAGCAGCGTAGGCAATTCACCCCTCCACTCT. Translating it yields CASSVGNSPLHS.

This sequence joins TRBV13 and TRBJ2-5; 7 bases are a match to TRBD2. The germline V gene encodes CDR1 PRHDT and CDR2 FYEKMQ (reference sequence). V lost 3 bases and J lost 2; bases outside the gene matches: 12. The CDR3 spans 17 residues. The CDR3: CASSLGRAGGEQETQYF. The DNA of the CDR3 is TGTGCCAGCAGCTTGGGGCGTGCTGGGGGGGAACAAGAGACCCAGTACTTC.

The table lists this clonotype with a few counts. The V gene is TRBV9, the J gene TRBJ2-2, with 11 bases identical to TRBD1. The CDR3 is made up of 16 amino acids. CDR1 and CDR2 from the germline V gene are SGDLS and YYNGEE. V lost 4 bases to trimming and J lost 5 bases; unmatched junction nucleotides: 7. DNA for the CDR3: TGTGCCAGCAGCACCGGACAGGGGGCGCGAACCGGGGAGCTGTTTTTT. This translates into CASSTGQGARTGELFF.